This T cell receptor beta chain was captured in a study of CD8 T cells in ankylosing spondylitis (dated by TCRdb to 2016 to 2017). Study-level background: To find TCR variants linked to disease, the study profiled T cell receptor beta repertoires in ankylosing spondylitis patients and healthy donors. The full study cohort comprised 25 ankylosing spondylitis patients and about 110 healthy donors. Peripheral blood was sampled, and synovial fluid was additionally collected from ankylosing spondylitis patients. What the work shows at the level of the full study, not this receptor alone: The disease-linked clones were reported as significantly enriched in matched synovial fluid samples from ankylosing spondylitis patients. Some motif variants were previously reported in synovial fluid and blood of reactive arthritis patients, suggesting common disease-initiation mechanisms. Blood from ankylosing spondylitis patients appeared to be characterized by a TCR beta motif composed of 7 to 9 highly homologous amino acid variants. The disease-linked clones had a CD8+ phenotype and were found at relatively low frequencies in peripheral blood.

V is clipped by 2 bases and J by 4 bases, and the sequence between their germline boundaries is 11 bases long. The CDR3, cysteine through phenylalanine, is 14 amino acids long. Only CDR3 DNA remains: 42 bases, in frame from the first base. Sequenced on an Illumina HiSeq 2500. Quantitative 5'-RACE with molecular barcodes was used to prepare TCR beta libraries. As for how the authors treated the data: A new computational method based on a probabilistic model of VDJ rearrangement was used to identify disease-linked TCR variants. TCRdb reran the public reads through fastp at Q25 and MiXCR, keeping productive beta chains. Each record represents a unique CDR3 protein, reported with the most common genes and DNA among its rows. The authors' filters were not applied to this entry. This sample has some 130,000 distinct CDR3 sequences in its table, and 6% to 8% of those were observed once. Roughly 12% of the sample is in the top ten clones.

A few counts support this clonotype. It lacks a known antigen. Base-call qualities are not available, and no considerably larger clone is one nucleotide away. This clonotype originated in a female donor with ankylosing spondylitis or in good health (not recorded which). The rearranged segments are TRBV12-3 or TRBV12-4 and TRBJ2-5; the D gene identity is not certain. Sequenced sample: blood, either unsorted or a sorted T cell fraction (not recorded which). For the CDR3, the sequence is CASSLIWQRETQYF. The DNA is TGTGCCAGCAGTTTAATTTGGCAGAGAGAGACCCAGTACTTC.